The T cell receptor beta chain under discussion was sequenced for a study of T cells in Graves' hyperthyroidism and ophthalmopathy. The study's findings and limits: In validation, the model predicted ophthalmopathy. These predictions came a median roughly 6.5 months before onset.

This clonotype was counted ten times or more. Antigen unknown. This CDR3 contains 15 residues. Germline assignment: CDR1 KGHDR and CDR2 SFDVKD. The V end was cut by 2 bases, the J end by 4 bases, with 13 bases between. Those patients with uncontrolled infection, other autoimmune disease, pregnancy or lactation were excluded. Isolation of PBMCs was performed on 8.5 to 10 ml fresh peripheral blood. The TCR beta CDR3 regions underwent amplification using RNA transcripts as the source. First-round RT-PCR of the TCR CDR3 relied on the HTBI primer set. Via MiXCR, TCRdb re-called the multiplex PCR reads, giving one row per CDR3 protein. The table has 350,000 or so distinct CDR3 sequences, 15% to 20% seen once.

Sequenced material: blood. This sequence originates from a woman between 40 and 50 years old with Graves' ophthalmopathy. The chain is built from TRBV24-1 and TRBJ1-2; no reliable D call. CDR3 in DNA: TGTGCCACCAGTGATTGGGTGGCGAAACCCTATGGCTACACCTTC. Protein: CATSDWVAKPYGYTF.